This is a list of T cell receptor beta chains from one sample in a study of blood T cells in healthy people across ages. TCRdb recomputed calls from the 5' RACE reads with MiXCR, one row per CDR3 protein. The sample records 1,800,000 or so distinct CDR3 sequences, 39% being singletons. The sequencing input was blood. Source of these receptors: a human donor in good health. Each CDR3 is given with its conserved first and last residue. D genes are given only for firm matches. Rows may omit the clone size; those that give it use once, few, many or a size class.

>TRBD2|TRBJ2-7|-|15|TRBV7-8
TGTGCCAGCAGCGCGAGCGGGGGGGCGGTCTACGAGCAGTACTTC
CASSASGGAVYEQYF
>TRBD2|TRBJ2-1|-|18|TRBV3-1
TGTGCCAGCAGCTATACCACATTTCCGGGGACTAGAGAGCATGAGCAGTTCTTC
CASSYTTFPGTREHEQFF
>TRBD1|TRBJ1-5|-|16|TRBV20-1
TGCAGTGCTAATGGGACAGGGGGTTTTAGCAATCAGCCCCAGCATTTT
CSANGTGGFSNQPQHF
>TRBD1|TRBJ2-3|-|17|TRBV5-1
TGCGCCAGCAGCTTTCGGGACAGGCATCAGGGCACAGATACGCAGTATTTT
CASSFRDRHQGTDTQYF
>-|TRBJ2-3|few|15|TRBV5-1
TGCGCCAGCAGCTTGGGGGTTATCGACACAGATACGCAGTATTTT
CASSLGVIDTDTQYF
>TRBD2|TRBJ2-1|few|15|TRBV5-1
TGCGCCAGCAGCTGGGGAGCGGGGGCACTCGATGAGCAGTTCTTC
CASSWGAGALDEQFF
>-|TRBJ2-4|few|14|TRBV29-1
TGCAGCGTTGTGATTGCTCGGGGGGCTTGGGAGCAGTACTTC
CSVVIARGAWEQYF
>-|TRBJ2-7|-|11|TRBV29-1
TGCAGCGTTGACGTCTGGGGGGAGCAGTACTTC
CSVDVWGEQYF
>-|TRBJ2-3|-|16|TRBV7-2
TGTGCCAGCAGCTTGGGTTGGACTGGGAGGCCAGATACGCAGTATTTT
CASSLGWTGRPDTQYF
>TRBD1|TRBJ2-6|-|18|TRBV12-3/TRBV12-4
TGTGCCAGCAGTCCCGGACAGGACATCTACTCTGGGGCCAACGTCCTGACTTTC
CASSPGQDIYSGANVLTF
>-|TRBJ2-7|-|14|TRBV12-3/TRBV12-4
TGTGCCAGCAGTTTCCTGACAGCTTCCTACGAGCAGTACTTC
CASSFLTASYEQYF
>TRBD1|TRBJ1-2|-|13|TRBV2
TGTGCCAGCATAAAGGGGGCGCATTATGGCTACACCTTC
CASIKGAHYGYTF
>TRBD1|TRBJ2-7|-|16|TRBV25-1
TGTGCCAGCAGCCGCGGGACAGGGGGCTTGTCCTACGAGCAGTACTTC
CASSRGTGGLSYEQYF
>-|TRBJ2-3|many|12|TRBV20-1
TGCAGTGCTAGTGGCTCCACAGATACGCAGTATTTT
CSASGSTDTQYF
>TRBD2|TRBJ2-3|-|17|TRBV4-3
TGCGCCAGCAGCCGAGGACTAGCGGGGGGATACACAGATACGCAGTATTTT
CASSRGLAGGYTDTQYF
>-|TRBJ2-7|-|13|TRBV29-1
TGCAGCGTTGAAGTCGACAGTTTCTACGAGCAGTACTTC
CSVEVDSFYEQYF
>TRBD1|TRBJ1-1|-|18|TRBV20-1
TGCAGTGCTAGAGATTGGCCCGGGACAGGGGGCGAGAGCACTGAAGCTTTCTTT
CSARDWPGTGGESTEAFF
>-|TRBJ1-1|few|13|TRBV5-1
TGCGCCAGCAGCCCCGGGACACCCACTGAAGCTTTCTTT
CASSPGTPTEAFF
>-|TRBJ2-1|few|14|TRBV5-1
TGCGCCAGCAGCTTGGAAGAGGCCCAGAATGAGCAGTTCTTC
CASSLEEAQNEQFF
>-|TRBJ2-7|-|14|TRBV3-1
TGTGCCAGCAGCGAGGGCGGCAGAACCTACGAGCAGTACTTC
CASSEGGRTYEQYF
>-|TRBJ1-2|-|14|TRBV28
TGTGCCAGCAGCCAACCAACAGGTTTCTATGGCTACACCTTC
CASSQPTGFYGYTF
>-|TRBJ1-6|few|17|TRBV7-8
TGTGCCAGCAGCAGATATCCGAACCTCTCCTATAATTCACCCCTCCACTTT
CASSRYPNLSYNSPLHF
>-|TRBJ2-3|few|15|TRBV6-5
TGTGCCAGCAGTTACGGCCGATTCACAACAGATACGCAGTATTTT
CASSYGRFTTDTQYF
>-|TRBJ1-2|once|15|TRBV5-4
TGTGCCAGCAGCTGGGATAGGGCAGCAACCTATGGCTACACCTTC
CASSWDRAATYGYTF
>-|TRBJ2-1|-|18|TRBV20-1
TGCAGTGCTAGAGTCGAGAAGAGCGGGCCCCTCTCCTACAATGAGCAGTTCTTC
CSARVEKSGPLSYNEQFF
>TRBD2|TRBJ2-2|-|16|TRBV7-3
TGTGCCAGCAGCTTCCGACTAGCGGGAATCACCGGGGAGCTGTTTTTT
CASSFRLAGITGELFF